Presented here are 25 T cell receptor beta chains from one specimen sequenced in a study of beta chain features in type 1 diabetes. All of the isolated RNA was reverse transcribed, so expressed TCRB transcripts were sequenced. Method: immunoSEQ multiplex PCR; TCRdb's copy keeps in-frame clones and lacks some. The sample has 300,000 to 450,000 clones, roughly 13% seen once. The sample taken for sequencing was naive CD4+ T cells from blood. These receptors were collected from a young man in good health.

The sample holds a few counts of this clone. This rearrangement joins TRBV7-9 to TRBJ2-7; TRBD1 might be the D (6 bases). Germline values: CDR1 SEHNR, CDR2 FQNEAQ (reference sequence). Trimming pared 5 bases from V and 3 bases from J, leaving 14 bases between. The CDR3 has 14 residues. The CDR3 loop is CASSTGHTRYEQYF. CDR3 nucleotides: TGTGCCAGCAGCACGGGACATACCCGCTACGAGCAGTACTTC.

This clone was seen only a few times. The V call is TRBV2, the J call TRBJ2-7; D unresolved. The V end lost 3 bases, the J end lost 7 bases, and 16 bases lay between the germline ends. The CDR3 length is 14 residues. Germline V lookup: CDR1 SNHLY, CDR2 FYNNEI. The CDR3: CASSDRNTVYEQYF. The CDR3 DNA follows: TGTGCCAGCAGTGACAGGAATACCGTCTATGAGCAGTACTTC.

In this sample, this clone turned up a few times. The V gene is TRBV28, the J gene TRBJ2-7, with D maybe TRBD2 (5 bases). The CDR3 has 13 amino acids. Trimming removed 6 bases from V and 3 bases from J, with 12 bases in between. CDR1 is MDHEN and CDR2 is SYDVKM in the germline V gene. CDR3 nucleotides: TGTGCCAGCAGATCCGGGATTCTCTACGAGCAGTACTTC. This translates into CASRSGILYEQYF.

The chain carries TRBV5-4 and TRBJ2-3; D uncertain. The CDR3 has 13 residues. Germline V gene sequence: CDR1 SGHNT, CDR2 YYREEE (reference sequence). With 4 bases removed from V and 4 bases from J, the gap between germline ends came to 10 bases. The CDR3 DNA reads TGTGCCAGCAGCCCCCTTTATCCAGATACGCAGTATTTT. Its translation: CASSPLYPDTQYF. Variable domain in full (rest from reference TRBV5-4 and TRBJ2-3): ETGVTQSPTHLIKTRGQQVTLRCSSQSGHNTVSWYQQALGQGPQFIFQYYREEENGRGNFPPRFSGLQFPNYSSELNVNALELDDSALYLCASSPLYPDTQYFGPGTRLTVL.

This clone was seen a handful of times. The V call is TRBV29-1, the J call TRBJ2-7, with 9 bases matching TRBD1. From germline, CDR1 is SQVTM and CDR2 ANQGSEA. This CDR3 region has 13 residues. V shed 5 bases, J shed 5 bases, and the junction held 7 bases outside the gene matches. The CDR3 DNA is TGCAGCGTTCTAACAGGGGGCATCGACGAGCAGTACTTC. Residues: CSVLTGGIDEQYF.

This clone has more than one count but fewer than ten. The CDR3 sequence is CAIGAGLAGADTQYF. The DNA of the CDR3 is TGTGCCATCGGGGCCGGACTAGCGGGAGCAGATACGCAGTATTTT. The genes are TRBV10-3 and TRBJ2-3; TRBD2 matches at 13 bases. The germline V gene encodes CDR1 ENHRY and CDR2 SYGVKD. The CDR3 contains 15 residues. After removal of 8 bases from V and 4 bases from J, the junction contained 6 bases not matched to a gene.

This chain connects TRBV7-2 to TRBJ1-5; D gene unclear. Germline V lookup: CDR1 SGHTA, CDR2 FQGNSA. The germline V and J ends were trimmed by 3 bases and 7 bases, with 13 bases remaining between them. The CDR3 contains 14 residues. The CDR3 DNA is TGTGCCAGCAGCTTGGGCGGGTTGCAACAGCCCCAGCATTTT. It encodes CASSLGGLQQPQHF.

This clone was observed a handful of times. The rearrangement uses TRBV7-3 and TRBJ2-4; 14 positions agree with TRBD2. The junction had 16 bases not matched to a gene; V was cut back by 8 bases and J by 7 bases. The CDR3 has 18 residues. In germline, CDR1 is SGHTA, CDR2 FQGTGA. CDR3 DNA sequence: TGTGCCAGCGCCCGGGGGGGACTAGCGGGAGAAATAGCGAACATTCAGTACTTC. Its translation: CASARGGLAGEIANIQYF.

The J gene is TRBJ1-1, the V gene TRBV4-3; 8 nucleotides match TRBD1. Looked up from germline, CDR1 is LGHNA and CDR2 is YSLEER. The CDR3 runs to 15 residues. The trim removed 4 bases at V and 5 bases at J, leaving 9 bases unmatched. The CDR3, as DNA: TGCGCCAGCAGCCTTCGCCCAGGGGGCACGACTGAAGCTTTCTTT. Amino acids: CASSLRPGGTTEAFF.

This chain joins TRBV7-9 and TRBJ2-7, with TRBD1 as a possible D gene (5 bases). This CDR3 is built from 15 residues. V was cut by 5 bases and J by 3 bases, with 17 bases left in between. Germline loops: CDR1 SEHNR, CDR2 FQNEAQ (reference sequence). The chain's CDR3 is CASSPKIGESYEQYF. CDR3 coding DNA: TGTGCCAGCAGCCCGAAGATAGGGGAAAGCTACGAGCAGTACTTC.

This clone has a single count. Other DNA variants within this sample encode the same CDR3. The chain carries TRBV19 and TRBJ2-2; 7 bases fit TRBD2. The CDR3 totals 14 residues. The V gene's germline CDR1 is LNHDA and CDR2 SQIVND (reference sequence). V was clipped by 6 bases and J by 2 bases; unmatched bases: 3. CDR3: CASSGGTNTGELFF. In DNA form, the CDR3 reads TGTGCCAGTAGCGGGGGGACTAACACCGGGGAGCTGTTTTTT.

This rearrangement joins TRBV19 to TRBJ1-5; 7 nucleotides align to TRBD1. CDR3 size: 14 residues. Germline V lookup: CDR1 LNHDA, CDR2 SQIVND (reference sequence). Trimming at V came to 5 bases and at J to 5 bases, leaving 6 bases not matched to a gene. The CDR3 is CASSLGTVHQPQHF. CDR3 DNA: TGTGCCAGTAGTCTCGGGACAGTTCATCAGCCCCAGCATTTT.

This chain uses TRBV7-2 with TRBJ2-3; 10 bases agree with TRBD2. The ends lost 3 bases at V and 2 bases at J; junction bases unmatched: 8. This CDR3 is 17 amino acids long. CDR1 SGHTA and CDR2 FQGNSA come from the germline V gene. The CDR3 sequence: CASSFVSGGGPTDTQYF. The CDR3 DNA reads TGTGCCAGCAGCTTTGTAAGCGGGGGGGGCCCCACAGATACGCAGTATTTT.

This clone was counted only a few times. V and J are TRBV5-1 and TRBJ1-1; D gene ambiguous. V lost 4 bases to trimming and J lost 1 base, with 11 bases between them. The CDR3 spans 14 residues. Germline lookup yields CDR1 SGHRS and CDR2 YFSETQ. The CDR3 protein is CASSRSSSNTEAFF. The CDR3 DNA sequence: TGCGCCAGCAGCCGAAGCTCGTCGAACACTGAAGCTTTCTTT.

The chain links TRBV7-9 to TRBJ1-6, with 7 bases fitting TRBD1. V shed 3 bases, J shed 6 bases, and the junction held 11 bases outside the gene matches. The CDR3 totals 17 residues. Germline values: CDR1 SEHNR, CDR2 FQNEAQ (reference sequence). The CDR3 nucleotides are TGTGCCAGCAGCTTCACGACAGGGAATAAAGCTAATTCACCCCTCCACTTT. Protein: CASSFTTGNKANSPLHF.

V is TRBV5-6 and J is TRBJ2-7; 7 nucleotides line up with TRBD1. CDR3 length equals 14 residues. The junction had 6 bases not matched to a gene; V was cut back by 6 bases and J by 0 bases. CDR1 is SGHDT and CDR2 is YYEEEE in the germline V gene. The CDR3 protein is CASNPRDSSYEQYF. CDR3 DNA sequence: TGTGCCAGCAACCCCCGGGACAGCTCCTACGAGCAGTACTTC.

This clone was found a few times. The chain has TRBV6-5 and TRBJ2-1; a weak D match, TRBD1 (6 bases). V was shortened by 4 bases and J by 6 bases, with 13 bases between the two germline ends. CDR1 MNHEY and CDR2 SVGAGI come from the germline V gene. The CDR3 is 14 amino acids. CDR3 in amino acids: CASSSAGASNEQFF. CDR3 coding DNA: TGTGCCAGCAGTTCCGCAGGGGCTAGCAATGAGCAGTTCTTC.

This clone occurred a few times. This chain connects TRBV11-2 to TRBJ2-2; D is ambiguous. The ends were cut back, 6 bases at V and 1 base at J, with 15 bases in the middle. The CDR3 totals 16 residues. Germline CDR1 is SGHAT and CDR2 is FQNNGV. The CDR3 sequence: CASRWLKTGNTGELFF. CDR3 nucleotide sequence: TGTGCCAGCAGGTGGCTTAAGACGGGGAACACCGGGGAGCTGTTTTTT.

The chain is built from TRBV2 and TRBJ1-2; D unclear. Trimming pared 7 bases from V and 6 bases from J, leaving 12 bases between. The length of the CDR3 is 12 residues. Germline loops: CDR1 SNHLY, CDR2 FYNNEI. CDR3 amino acids: CASNLFSDGYTF. In DNA form, the CDR3 reads TGTGCCAGCAACCTGTTTTCGGATGGCTACACCTTC.

The CDR3 region has the DNA TGTGCCAGCAGCGCCCATCGAAGCGGGAGTCCCACAGATACGCAGTATTTT. Protein sequence: CASSAHRSGSPTDTQYF. The chain combines TRBV7-9 with TRBJ2-3; 8 bases are shared with TRBD2. The CDR3 contains 17 residues. From germline, CDR1 is SEHNR and CDR2 FQNEAQ (reference sequence). The V and J ends lost 5 bases and 2 bases, in that order; junction bases with no gene match: 12.

This clone came up a few times. The CDR3 reads CASSLAGLSSYEQYF. The DNA of the CDR3 is TGTGCCAGCAGTTTAGCGGGCTTGAGCTCCTACGAGCAGTACTTC. V and J are TRBV28 and TRBJ2-7; a possible D gene is TRBD2 (5 bases). Between the trimmed V and J ends, which lost 2 bases and 0 bases, there was a span of 11 bases. The CDR3 sequence is 15 residues long. The germline gives CDR1 MDHEN, CDR2 SYDVKM.

This chain joins TRBV7-2 and TRBJ2-7, with a tentative D call TRBD2 (5 bases). The V gene lost 1 base and the J gene lost 5 bases, with 9 bases spanning the gap. Germline CDR1 and CDR2: SGHTA and FQGNSA. CDR3 length: 13 residues. Written as DNA, the CDR3 is TGTGCCAGCAGCTTAGGAGGGTGGGACGAGCAGTACTTC. Translation gives CASSLGGWDEQYF. Full variable domain (rest looked up from reference TRBV7-2 and TRBJ2-7): GAGVSQSPSNKVTEKGKDVELRCDPISGHTALYWYRQSLGQGLEFLIYFQGNSAPDKSGLPSDRFSAERTGGSVSTLTIQRTQQEDSAVYLCASSLGGWDEQYFGPGTRLTVT.

In this sample, this clone turned up a few times. The chain is built from TRBV18 and TRBJ2-7; D possibly corresponds to TRBD1 (5 bases). Deletions cut 3 bases from V and 5 bases from J, with 11 bases between. Germline lookup yields CDR1 KGHSH and CDR2 LQKENI. This CDR3 comprises 13 residues. The CDR3 protein is CASSPIRGDEQYF. The CDR3 DNA sequence: TGTGCCAGCTCACCGATTAGGGGCGACGAGCAGTACTTC.

V is TRBV10-3 and J is TRBJ1-1; 8 bases line up with TRBD1. The CDR3 spans 15 residues. The junction had 5 bases not matched to a gene; V was cut back by 0 bases and J by 5 bases. The germline gives CDR1 ENHRY, CDR2 SYGVKD. For the CDR3, the DNA is TGTGCCATCAGTGAGTCTCAGGGGGCGAATACTGAAGCTTTCTTT. Translation: CAISESQGANTEAFF.

This clone has a handful of counts. The chain employs TRBV18 and TRBJ1-3; TRBD1 is a possible D gene (6 bases). Per germline, CDR1 KGHSH and CDR2 LQKENI. Trimming took 2 bases from V and 2 from J, leaving 16 bases between them. The CDR3 spans 17 residues. CDR3 in DNA: TGTGCCAGCTCACCAAGGCAGGGGAAGGAGGCTGGAAACACCATATATTTT. It yields the protein CASSPRQGKEAGNTIYF.